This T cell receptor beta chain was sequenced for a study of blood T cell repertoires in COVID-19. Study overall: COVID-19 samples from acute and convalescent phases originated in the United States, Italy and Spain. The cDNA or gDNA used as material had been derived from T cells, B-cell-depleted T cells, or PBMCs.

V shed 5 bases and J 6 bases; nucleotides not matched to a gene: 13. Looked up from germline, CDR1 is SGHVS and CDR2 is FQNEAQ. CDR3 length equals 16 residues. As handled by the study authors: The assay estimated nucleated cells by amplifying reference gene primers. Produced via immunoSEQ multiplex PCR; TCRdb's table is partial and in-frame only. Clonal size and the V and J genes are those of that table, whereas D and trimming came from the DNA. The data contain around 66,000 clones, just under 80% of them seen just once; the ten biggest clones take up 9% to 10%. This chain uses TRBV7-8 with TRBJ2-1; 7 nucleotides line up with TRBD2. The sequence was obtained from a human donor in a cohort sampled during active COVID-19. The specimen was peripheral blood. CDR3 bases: TGTGCCAGCAGCGCAGAGGCGGGACTATTATTCAATGAGCAGTTCTTC. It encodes CASSAEAGLLFNEQFF.